These 8 T cell receptor beta chains originate from one sample sequenced in a study of cytomegalovirus exposure and HLA in healthy donors. Use of 60 Vbeta and 13 Jbeta primers characterized the PCR. Measured with immunoSEQ multiplex PCR; TCRdb has only the in-frame clones, and not every one. Among 120,000 or so clones listed, 80% to 85% were seen once. What was sequenced was PBMCs. These receptor sequences come from a woman in her 40s in good health and CMV-seronegative.

This chain connects TRBV7-2 to TRBJ2-3, with 10 bases identical to TRBD2. The CDR3 loop spans 15 amino acids. V shed 6 bases and J 4 bases; nucleotides not matched to a gene: 7. Germline values: CDR1 SGHTA, CDR2 FQGNSA. The CDR3: CASRRAGGQSDTQYF. The DNA of the CDR3 is TGTGCCAGCAGGCGAGCGGGAGGGCAGTCAGATACGCAGTATTTT.

CDR3 sequence (DNA): TGTGCCAGCAGTTTAGCTTTTAACTATGGCTACACCTTC. This translates into CASSLAFNYGYTF. This chain links TRBV6-5 with TRBJ1-2, with D uncertain. The CDR3 totals 13 residues. V dropped 4 bases and J dropped 1 base, with 7 bases sitting between them. Germline V gene sequence: CDR1 MNHEY, CDR2 SVGAGI.

DNA of the CDR3: TGTGCCAGCAGGCTAGCCCGGACCTACAATGAGCAGTTCTTC. Residues: CASRLARTYNEQFF. V usage is TRBV2 and J usage is TRBJ2-1, with a weak D call TRBD2 (5 bases). The germline CDR1 and CDR2 sequences are SNHLY and FYNNEI. CDR3 length: 14 residues. V lost 6 bases to trimming and J lost 2 bases, with 11 bases between them.

This clone showed up just a few times. V is TRBV28 and J is TRBJ1-4, with TRBD1 matching 8 bases. The CDR3 is 16 residues long. V lost 5 bases to trimming and J lost 1 base; unmatched junction nucleotides: 6. Germline V gene lookup returns CDR1 MDHEN and CDR2 SYDVKM. For the CDR3, the DNA is TGTGCCAGCAGTCCGACAGGGGAGGGAACTAATGAAAAACTGTTTTTT. Translated: CASSPTGEGTNEKLFF.

This chain uses TRBV7-6 with TRBJ2-7; 8 bases are a match to TRBD2. The V gene's germline CDR1 is SGHVS and CDR2 FNYEAQ. V dropped 5 bases and J dropped 5; count of bases not matched to a gene: 20. The CDR3 extends over 18 amino acids. The CDR3 sequence: CASSPMTGSGSLPNEQYF. The CDR3 region has the DNA TGTGCCAGCAGCCCGATGACGGGGAGCGGGAGTTTACCCAACGAGCAGTACTTC. The complete variable domain, with remaining parts taken from reference TRBV7-6 and TRBJ2-7, reads GAGVSQSPRYKVTKRGQDVALRCDPISGHVSLYWYRQALGQGPEFLTYFNYEAQQDKSGLPNDRFSAERPEGSISTLTIQRTEQRDSAMYRCASSPMTGSGSLPNEQYFGPGTRLTVT.

The genes are TRBV4-3 and TRBJ1-1; weak D call: TRBD1 (6 bases). The ends were cut back, 3 bases at V and 5 bases at J, with 10 bases in the middle. CDR3 length: 13 amino acids. The V gene's germline CDR1 is LGHNA and CDR2 YSLEER. CDR3 DNA sequence: TGCGCCAGCAGCCACGATACAGGGACTGAAGCTTTCTTT. The encoded protein is CASSHDTGTEAFF.

The chain couples TRBV6-5 to TRBJ1-4, with D perhaps TRBD1 (6 bases). V was pared by 4 bases and J by 4 bases, with 13 bases between. Germline CDR1 and CDR2: MNHEY and SVGAGI. The CDR3 totals 15 residues. The CDR3 reads CASSLSTGLNEKLFF. CDR3 nucleotides: TGTGCCAGCAGTTTATCGACAGGACTTAATGAAAAACTGTTTTTT.

The chain joins TRBV11-2 to TRBJ1-1; D is perhaps TRBD1 (5 bases). The CDR3 runs to 14 residues. V was trimmed by 7 bases and J by 8 bases, leaving 20 bases between them. Germline-derived CDR1 and CDR2 are SGHAT and FQNNGV. The CDR3 region is CASNQFGFAGEAFF. Written as DNA, the CDR3 is TGTGCCAGCAACCAGTTCGGTTTTGCAGGGGAAGCTTTCTTT.